The clone carrying this TCR beta chain has at least ten counts. This CDR3 contains 13 residues. Germline V lookup: CDR1 GTSNPN, CDR2 SVGIG (reference sequence). Trimming shortened V by 5 bases and J by 5 bases, and 15 bases separated the two germline ends. Template material for amplifying TCR beta CDR3 regions consisted of RNA transcripts. When the TCR CDR3 underwent first-round RT-PCR, the HTBI primer set was used. A single record per CDR3 protein comes from TCRdb applying MiXCR to the multiplex PCR reads. The sample gives about 380,000 distinct CDR3 sequences, 14% of which show up once; less than 20% is in the top ten. The data stem from a study of T cells in Graves' hyperthyroidism and ophthalmopathy.

The TCR sequence derives from a woman in her thirties with Graves' ophthalmopathy. The chain joins TRBV30 to TRBJ2-5; perhaps D is TRBD1 or TRBD2 (5 bases each). Material for sequencing was blood. The CDR3 loop is CAWWTGWGETQYF. DNA for the CDR3: TGTGCCTGGTGGACCGGTTGGGGGGAGACCCAGTACTTC.